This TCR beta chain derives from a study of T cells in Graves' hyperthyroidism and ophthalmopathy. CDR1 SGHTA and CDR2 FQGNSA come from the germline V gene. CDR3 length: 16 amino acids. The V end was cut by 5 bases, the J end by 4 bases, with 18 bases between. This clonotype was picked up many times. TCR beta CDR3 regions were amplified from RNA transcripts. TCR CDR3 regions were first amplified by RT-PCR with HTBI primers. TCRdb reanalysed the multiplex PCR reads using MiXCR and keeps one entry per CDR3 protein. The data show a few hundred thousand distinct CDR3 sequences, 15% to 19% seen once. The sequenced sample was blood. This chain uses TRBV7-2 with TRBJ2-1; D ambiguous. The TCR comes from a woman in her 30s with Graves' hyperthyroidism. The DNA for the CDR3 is TGTGCCAGCAGCCCCCCCTGGGTAGTGCCTTACAATGAGCAGTTCTTC. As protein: CASSPPWVVPYNEQFF.